The rows below give T cell receptor beta chains drawn from one sample of a study of neoadjuvant anti-PD-1 for oral cavity cancer. Using immunoSEQ multiplex PCR, the repertoire was profiled, and TCRdb retains in-frame clones only, with some absent. Among 12,000 to 15,000 clones listed, 55% to 75% were seen once. Here the sequenced sample was PBMCs, taken before nivolumab (anti-PD-1) treatment. These receptors were obtained from a person between 40 and 85 years old with oral cavity squamous cell carcinoma. Each CDR3 is given with its conserved first and last residue. The D gene is left open where the match is weak.

v_gene	j_gene	d_gene	len	CDR3aa
TRBV2	TRBJ2-5	-	13	CASSPRGEETQYF
TRBV5-1	TRBJ1-4	-	13	CASSLARFEKLFF
TRBV6-5	TRBJ1-4	-	13	CASSSGLNEKLFF
TRBV7-9	TRBJ1-1	-	10	CASSGGEAFF
TRBV11-2	TRBJ2-7	-	13	CASSPLTGYEQYF
TRBV14	TRBJ2-5	-	13	CASSLAPQETQYF
TRBV7-3	TRBJ2-3	-	16	CASSLTGAQGTDTQYF
TRBV2	TRBJ2-5	TRBD2	17	CASSETLAGGVKETQYF
TRBV5-1	TRBJ2-6	TRBD1	16	CASSLGTVSGANVLTF
TRBV5-1	TRBJ2-3	TRBD2	15	CASSYSGGLTDTQYF
TRBV29-1	TRBJ2-1	-	16	CSVAMGSRSSYNEQFF
TRBV27	TRBJ1-6	TRBD1	19	CASSLEAPTGRAYNSPLHF
TRBV6-1	TRBJ1-2	-	16	CASSEGPTGANYGYTF
TRBV2	TRBJ1-4	-	13	CASIQGLGEKLFF
TRBV5-4	TRBJ2-4	TRBD2	16	CASSKSSGGPKNIQYF
TRBV4-2	TRBJ2-7	TRBD2	16	CASSQPSSGTDYEQYF
TRBV5-1	TRBJ2-2	TRBD1	14	CASSQGQRTGELFF
TRBV4-2	TRBJ1-2	-	13	CASSQGLGDSYTF
TRBV5-1	TRBJ2-5	-	15	CASSLNNIRRGTQYF
TRBV7-3	TRBJ1-2	-	13	CASSLRAGDGYTF
TRBV20-1	TRBJ1-2	-	11	CSAIHFYGYTF
TRBV11-2	TRBJ1-1	-	13	CASSLPGNTEAFF